This is a list of T cell receptor beta chains from one sample in a study of cytomegalovirus exposure and HLA in healthy donors. The protocol was immunoSEQ multiplex PCR, while the TCRdb copy is restricted to in-frame clones and leaves out a portion. Here the sample spans 95,000 to 110,000 clones, roughly a tenth being singletons. The sample was PBMCs. The receptors shown here come from a man aged 40-50 years in good health and CMV-seropositive. CDR3s include the opening cysteine and the closing phenylalanine or tryptophan. The D gene is left open where the match is weak. Clone size appears in some rows only: once, few, many, or a class for an expanded clone.

clone size	V gene	J gene	D gene	CDR3 protein	CDR3 DNA
-	TRBV4-1	TRBJ2-2	-	CASSQTEPGLLNTGELFF	TGCGCCAGCAGCCAAACCGAACCGGGACTGTTGAACACCGGGGAGCTGTTTTTT
few	TRBV28	TRBJ2-2	-	CASFSGASNTGELFF	TGTGCCAGCTTTTCAGGGGCCTCGAACACCGGGGAGCTGTTTTTT
few	TRBV6-1	TRBJ2-5	-	CASSELRKETQYF	TGTGCCAGCAGCGAGCTCCGTAAAGAGACCCAGTACTTC
few	TRBV6-1	TRBJ2-3	-	CASREGRVSTDTQYF	TGTGCCAGCAGAGAAGGGCGGGTGAGCACAGATACGCAGTATTTT
few	TRBV7-2	TRBJ2-1	-	CASSPTSANYNEQFF	TGTGCCAGCAGCCCCACCAGCGCGAACTACAATGAGCAGTTCTTC
few	TRBV9	TRBJ2-7	-	CASSPEGKPSYEQYF	TGTGCCAGCAGCCCGGAGGGGAAGCCCTCCTACGAGCAGTACTTC
few	TRBV14	TRBJ2-2	-	CASSPLWAADTGELFF	TGTGCCAGCAGCCCACTCTGGGCAGCCGACACCGGGGAGCTGTTTTTT
-	TRBV10-2	TRBJ1-6	TRBD1	CASSPPRSQTGGQSPLHF	TGCGCCAGCAGTCCTCCCCGCTCTCAAACAGGGGGGCAATCACCCCTCCACTTT
-	TRBV7-6	TRBJ2-5	TRBD2	CASSLLGPSRGGETQYF	TGTGCCAGCAGCCTCCTCGGGCCTAGCCGCGGGGGTGAGACCCAGTACTTC
-	TRBV25-1	TRBJ2-7	-	CASSAGSEQYF	TGTGCCAGCAGTGCAGGGTCCGAGCAGTACTTC
few	TRBV13	TRBJ2-1	-	CASSLVVGGSSSYNEQFF	TGTGCCAGCAGCTTAGTTGTGGGAGGCAGCAGCTCCTACAATGAGCAGTTCTTC
-	TRBV11-3	TRBJ2-7	TRBD1	CASSLSPRQGFPYEQYF	TGTGCCAGCAGCTTATCCCCGCGACAGGGGTTTCCCTACGAGCAGTACTTC
-	TRBV9	TRBJ2-3	TRBD1	CASSGRQGVRDTQYF	TGTGCCAGCAGCGGTCGACAGGGGGTAAGAGATACGCAGTATTTT
-	TRBV27	TRBJ2-7	TRBD1	CASSLSDRAYEQYF	TGTGCCAGCAGTTTATCGGACAGGGCCTACGAGCAGTACTTC
few	TRBV4-1	TRBJ2-2	-	CASSEGRGTYTGELFF	TGCGCCAGCAGCGAGGGGAGAGGGACTTACACCGGGGAGCTGTTTTTT
-	TRBV6-1	TRBJ1-5	-	CASSLGRQPQHF	TGTGCCAGCAGCTTAGGGAGACAGCCCCAGCATTTT
few	TRBV10-3	TRBJ2-3	TRBD2	CAISPGLAGADTQYF	TGTGCCATCAGCCCGGGACTAGCGGGAGCAGATACGCAGTATTTT
few	TRBV19	TRBJ1-5	TRBD1	CASSHRDRGLHQPQHF	TGTGCCAGTAGCCACCGGGACAGGGGGCTTCATCAGCCCCAGCATTTT
few	TRBV7-9	TRBJ1-5	TRBD1	CASSSDRGNQPQHF	TGTGCCAGCAGCTCGGACAGGGGCAATCAGCCCCAGCATTTT
few	TRBV7-2	TRBJ1-1	-	CASSSEGRASEAFF	TGTGCCAGCAGCTCAGAGGGGAGGGCTTCTGAAGCTTTCTTT
-	TRBV4-1	TRBJ2-1	TRBD2	CASSPPFAGATYNEQFF	TGCGCCAGCAGCCCCCCCTTTGCGGGAGCGACCTACAATGAGCAGTTCTTC
-	TRBV5-1	TRBJ2-1	TRBD2	CASSLRLAGGPNEQFF	TGCGCCAGCAGCCTACGACTGGCGGGAGGCCCAAACGAGCAGTTCTTC
few	TRBV7-9	TRBJ1-1	-	CASSLSGELSEAFF	TGTGCCAGCAGCTTATCGGGGGAATTGTCTGAAGCTTTCTTT
few	TRBV4-2	TRBJ2-7	-	CASSQDDQPSSYEQYF	TGTGCCAGCAGCCAAGATGACCAGCCTAGCTCCTACGAGCAGTACTTC
-	TRBV11-2	TRBJ2-1	-	CASSLGFVGASYNEQFF	TGTGCCAGCAGCTTAGGCTTTGTGGGAGCCTCCTACAATGAGCAGTTCTTC
-	TRBV5-1	TRBJ2-2	-	CASSQTSGGTGELFF	TGCGCCAGCAGCCAGACCTCCGGGGGCACCGGGGAGCTGTTTTTT
few	TRBV7-7	TRBJ2-2	TRBD2	CASSLAGAGSNTGELFF	TGTGCTAGCAGCTTAGCTGGAGCGGGGTCGAACACCGGGGAGCTGTTTTTT
few	TRBV5-6	TRBJ1-1	-	CASRRDRWGGSRKDTEAFF	TGTGCCAGCAGACGAGACAGGTGGGGCGGTTCGAGGAAGGACACTGAAGCTTTCTTT
-	TRBV4-1	TRBJ2-7	-	CASSPPQGEQYF	TGCGCCAGCAGCCCCCCCCAGGGTGAGCAGTACTTC
-	TRBV11-3	TRBJ2-1	-	CASTTRVGRKGNEQFF	TGTGCCAGCACCACCCGGGTCGGGAGAAAGGGCAATGAGCAGTTCTTC
few	TRBV5-6	TRBJ2-7	-	CASSSSYEQYF	TGTGCCAGCAGCTCGTCCTACGAGCAGTACTTC
-	TRBV29-1	TRBJ2-3	-	CSEGDDTQYF	TGCAGCGAAGGAGATGATACGCAGTATTTT
-	TRBV5-4	TRBJ1-2	-	CASSPGRSNYGYTF	TGTGCCAGCAGCCCTGGCAGGTCTAACTATGGCTACACCTTC
few	TRBV5-6	TRBJ2-1	TRBD1	CASSLRDRNNEQFF	TGTGCCAGCAGCTTAAGGGACAGAAACAATGAGCAGTTCTTC
-	TRBV7-9	TRBJ2-4	-	CASSPAAVLAKNIQYF	TGTGCCAGCAGCCCCGCGGCAGTCCTAGCCAAAAACATTCAGTACTTC
-	TRBV5-1	TRBJ1-4	TRBD1	CASGPGQLNEKLFF	TGCGCCAGCGGACCGGGACAGCTTAATGAAAAACTGTTTTTT
-	TRBV28	TRBJ1-1	-	CASSFEAAKPNTEAFF	TGTGCCAGCAGTTTTGAGGCAGCGAAACCGAACACTGAAGCTTTCTTT
-	TRBV28	TRBJ1-5	-	CASSSGTIGNQPQHF	TGTGCCAGCAGTTCGGGGACAATTGGCAATCAGCCCCAGCATTTT
few	TRBV2	TRBJ2-7	-	CASSPTLPRTGVREQYF	TGTGCCAGCAGCCCGACTTTACCACGGACGGGAGTCAGGGAGCAGTACTTC
-	TRBV10-3	TRBJ2-7	-	CATRAGRQSGEQYF	TGTGCCACCCGAGCGGGCAGGCAGTCTGGCGAGCAGTACTTC
-	TRBV19	TRBJ2-7	-	CASSSGFNYEQYF	TGTGCCAGTAGTTCCGGGTTTAACTACGAGCAGTACTTC
-	TRBV6-6	TRBJ1-2	TRBD1	CASSSGQGFSGYTF	TGTGCCAGCAGTTCCGGACAGGGGTTTAGCGGCTACACCTTC
-	TRBV7-9	TRBJ2-7	TRBD2	CASSLGGRGDF	TGTGCCAGCAGCTTAGGCGGCCGGGGGGACTTC
-	TRBV5-6	TRBJ2-1	TRBD2	CASSLVGSGREGEQFF	TGTGCCAGCAGCTTGGTGGGTAGCGGGAGGGAGGGTGAGCAGTTCTTC
-	TRBV7-2	TRBJ2-7	-	CASSLLGPGASYEQYF	TGTGCCAGCAGCTTACTAGGGCCAGGGGCATCCTACGAGCAGTACTTC
few	TRBV28	TRBJ1-5	-	CASSFLAGAFNQPQHF	TGTGCCAGCAGTTTCCTGGCAGGGGCCTTCAATCAGCCCCAGCATTTT
-	TRBV4-2	TRBJ2-7	-	CASSQLLRKSSYEQYF	TGTGCCAGCAGCCAATTACTCAGGAAGAGCTCCTACGAGCAGTACTTC
-	TRBV18	TRBJ1-1	-	CASSPSLGVGDTEAFF	TGTGCCAGCTCACCAAGTCTAGGGGTAGGGGACACTGAAGCTTTCTTT
few	TRBV7-3	TRBJ2-5	-	CASSLTGGQETQYF	TGTGCCAGCAGCTTAACGGGGGGTCAAGAGACCCAGTACTTC
few	TRBV11-2	TRBJ2-4	-	CASSLGRALGASKNIQYF	TGTGCCAGCAGCTTAGGTCGGGCTTTAGGGGCCTCCAAAAACATTCAGTACTTC
few	TRBV13	TRBJ2-7	TRBD1	CASRDRGKYEQYF	TGTGCCAGCAGGGACAGGGGAAAGTACGAGCAGTACTTC
few	TRBV9	TRBJ2-1	TRBD2	CASSLGLAASYNEQFF	TGTGCCAGCAGCCTGGGACTAGCGGCCTCCTACAATGAGCAGTTCTTC
medium-sized	TRBV6-6	TRBJ2-5	-	CASSSTGLKETQYF	TGTGCCAGCAGTTCGACGGGATTAAAAGAGACCCAGTACTTC
few	TRBV6-5	TRBJ2-1	-	CASSLWGSGYNEQFF	TGTGCCAGCAGTTTATGGGGAAGCGGCTACAATGAGCAGTTCTTC
few	TRBV11-2	TRBJ2-5	-	CASSSQAGPRGTQYF	TGTGCCAGCAGCTCCCAAGCGGGACCCAGGGGGACCCAGTACTTC
-	TRBV25-1	TRBJ2-3	-	CASSDAGPSDTQYF	TGTGCCAGCAGTGACGCGGGCCCCTCCGATACGCAGTATTTT
-	TRBV14	TRBJ1-4	-	CASSQEAGATRFEKLFF	TGTGCCAGCAGCCAAGAGGCAGGGGCCACACGCTTTGAAAAACTGTTTTTT
-	TRBV19	TRBJ2-7	-	CASSGKHRYEQYF	TGTGCCAGTAGTGGCAAACACCGCTACGAGCAGTACTTC
-	TRBV9	TRBJ1-4	TRBD1	CASSVGTGGKTVF	TGTGCCAGCAGCGTAGGGACAGGGGGAAAAACTGTTTTT
few	TRBV25-1	TRBJ1-2	TRBD1	CASSEPGQGQSNYGYTF	TGTGCCAGCAGTGAACCGGGACAGGGTCAATCTAACTATGGCTACACCTTC